This TCR beta chain was sequenced in a study of shared clonotypes between healthy human individuals. Study information: The cohort comprised a couple of women and a few men. Their ages spanned 18 to 49 years. General study findings and limits: With a handful of donors compared, around 4.7% of naive CD4 clonotypes were shared. Limitation of the genetic and exposure-history diversity represented came from the few donors.

Produced via immunoSEQ multiplex PCR; TCRdb's table is partial and in-frame only. Of millions of clones in the sample, more than 85% were seen once. Splitting the CD4+ cells yielded a CD45RA+ naive subset and a CD45RA-negative memory subset. V was pared by 1 base and J by 2 bases, with 5 bases of the junction left unmatched. Germline CDR1 reads KGHSH; CDR2 reads LQKENI. The length of the CDR3 is 16 residues. This clone was detected once. What it binds is not known. The sequencing input was naive CD4+ T cells from PBMCs. Noted subset: CD45RA+ positively selected. The TCR comes from a young man in good health. Some clones in this sample may be carry-over from other donors' samples. This rearrangement joins TRBV18 to TRBJ1-3; TRBD1 matches at 7 bases. The CDR3 region is CASSPLGQVAGNTIYF. The CDR3 DNA follows: TGTGCCAGCTCACCACTTGGACAGGTCGCTGGAAACACCATATATTTT.